This TCR beta chain was sequenced in a study of cytomegalovirus exposure and HLA in healthy donors. The PCR employed 60 Vbeta primers together with 13 Jbeta primers. The protocol was immunoSEQ multiplex PCR, while the TCRdb copy is restricted to in-frame clones and leaves out a portion. The sample has roughly 80,000 clones; 84% are singletons. This receptor was identified in a woman between 45 and 60 years old in good health and CMV-seronegative. The sample comprised PBMCs.

The CDR3 bases are TGTGCCAGCAGTAGGGGTATGAACACTGAAGCTTTCTTT. Residues: CASSRGMNTEAFF. J is TRBJ1-1 and V is TRBV2; TRBD1 might be the D (5 bases). Trimming cost V 5 bases and J 0 bases, with 7 bases left between them. Per germline, CDR1 SNHLY and CDR2 FYNNEI. The length of the CDR3 is 13 residues.